These 32 T cell receptor beta chains came from one sample sequenced in a study of cytomegalovirus exposure and HLA in healthy donors. This table comes from immunoSEQ multiplex PCR, and its TCRdb copy is limited to in-frame clones, with some not included. Altogether about 200,000 clones are present, roughly 81% being singletons, with the ten largest covering 1% to 1.5%. Sequencing was performed on PBMCs. These receptors were taken from a woman aged 25-40 years in good health and CMV-seronegative.

The V call is TRBV5-1, the J call TRBJ2-3; 8 bases line up with TRBD1. CDR3 length equals 14 residues. V lost 6 bases and J lost 4; bases outside the gene matches: 7. The germline V gene has CDR1 SGHRS and CDR2 YFSETQ. Written as DNA, the CDR3 is TGCGCCAGCAATAAGGACAGGGACTCAGATACGCAGTATTTT. Amino acids: CASNKDRDSDTQYF. Drawing the rest from reference TRBV5-1 and TRBJ2-3, the complete variable domain is KAGVTQTPRYLIKTRGQQVTLSCSPISGHRSVSWYQQTPGQGLQFLFEYFSETQRNKGNFPGRFSGRQFSNSRSEMNVSTLELGDSALYLCASNKDRDSDTQYFGPGTRLTVL.

This rearrangement joins TRBV10-3 to TRBJ2-7; D possibly corresponds to TRBD1 (6 bases). Germline CDR1 ENHRY, CDR2 SYGVKD. Trimming cost V 7 bases and J 1 base, with 11 bases left between them. This CDR3 is built from 13 residues. This chain's CDR3 is CAIKGTPSYEQYF. The CDR3 region has the DNA TGTGCCATCAAGGGGACACCTTCCTACGAGCAGTACTTC.

This chain connects TRBV21-1 to TRBJ2-1; TRBD1 is taken as the D call from the table, unchecked against the DNA. TRBV21-1 is termed a pseudogene. The length of the CDR3 is 15 residues. The CDR3 protein is CASSKQAWSYNEQFF. The CDR3 DNA reads TGTGCCAGCAGCAAGCAGGCTTGGTCCTACAATGAGCAGTTCTTC.

The V call is TRBV11-3, the J call TRBJ2-7; D possibly corresponds to TRBD2 (5 bases). Germline V gene lookup returns CDR1 SGHNT and CDR2 YENEEA. The CDR3 runs 14 residues. Trimming removed 4 bases from V and 4 bases from J, with 14 bases in between. As DNA, the CDR3 is TGTGCCAGCAGCTCTAACCGGGGTTCTTACGAGCAGTACTTC. Translation: CASSSNRGSYEQYF.

This clone was seen only a few times. The V and J genes are TRBV2 and TRBJ1-6; no firm D call. Germline V lookup: CDR1 SNHLY, CDR2 FYNNEI. Trimming shortened V by 6 bases and J by 10 bases, and 13 bases separated the two germline ends. CDR3 length: 13 amino acids. The CDR3 region has the DNA TGTGCCAGCAGGGGCGTAATCGGATCACCCCTCCACTTT. It translates to CASRGVIGSPLHF.

The CDR3 DNA follows: TGTGCCAGCAGCTTTTGGGGACAGGGCTCTGGAAACACCATATATTTT. Translation: CASSFWGQGSGNTIYF. This chain links TRBV11-2 with TRBJ1-3, with 9 bases lining up with TRBD1. In germline, CDR1 is SGHAT, CDR2 FQNNGV. The CDR3 loop spans 16 amino acids. Unmatched junction bases numbered 3, after V lost 3 bases and J lost 0 bases.

The chain joins TRBV5-1 to TRBJ2-7, with TRBD1 as a possible D gene (6 bases). The CDR3 runs to 15 residues. Trimming took 0 bases from V and 3 from J, leaving 13 bases between them. Germline V gene data show CDR1 as SGHRS and CDR2 as YFSETQ. CDR3 sequence reads: CASSLDGQLIYEQYF. The CDR3 coding sequence is TGCGCCAGCAGCTTGGACGGACAGTTGATCTACGAGCAGTACTTC. Combining the CDR3 with reference TRBV5-1 and TRBJ2-7 gives the whole variable domain KAGVTQTPRYLIKTRGQQVTLSCSPISGHRSVSWYQQTPGQGLQFLFEYFSETQRNKGNFPGRFSGRQFSNSRSEMNVSTLELGDSALYLCASSLDGQLIYEQYFGPGTRLTVT.

The J gene is TRBJ2-2, the V gene TRBV29-1, with D possibly matching TRBD1 (5 bases). V lost 2 bases and J 9 bases, leaving 13 bases between the germline ends. The CDR3 length is 13 residues. The V gene's germline CDR1 is SQVTM and CDR2 ANQGSEA. The CDR3 nucleotides read TGCAGCGTTGAAACGACCCAGGGCCGGGAGCTGTTTTTT. As protein: CSVETTQGRELFF.

The rearrangement links TRBV25-1 to TRBJ2-5, with D perhaps TRBD2 (5 bases). With 4 bases removed from V and 7 bases from J, the gap between germline ends came to 13 bases. Germline CDR1 is MGHDK and CDR2 is SYGVNS. CDR3 size: 13 residues. This CDR3 is CASSAETRGTQYF. The DNA of the CDR3 is TGTGCCAGCAGTGCCGAGACACGGGGGACCCAGTACTTC.

This sequence joins TRBV5-1 and TRBJ2-1; 11 nucleotides line up with TRBD2. The germline CDR1 and CDR2 sequences are SGHRS and YFSETQ. The CDR3 has 15 residues. The V segment lost 1 base and the J segment 7 bases; nucleotides outside the gene matches: 4. CDR3 residues: CASSLWTSGRNEQFF. The DNA for the CDR3 is TGCGCCAGCAGCTTGTGGACTAGCGGGCGAAATGAGCAGTTCTTC.

The V call is TRBV19, the J call TRBJ1-5, with 8 bases matching TRBD1. This CDR3 has 14 residues. CDR1 and CDR2 from the germline V gene are LNHDA and SQIVND (reference sequence). V dropped 5 bases and J dropped 7; count of bases not matched to a gene: 7. The CDR3 reads CASSSTGEVQPQHF. As DNA, the CDR3 is TGTGCCAGTAGTTCGACAGGGGAGGTGCAGCCCCAGCATTTT.

The chain carries TRBV2 and TRBJ2-4; TRBD2 matches 7 bases. The germline V gene encodes CDR1 SNHLY and CDR2 FYNNEI. V gave up 11 bases and J gave up 4 bases; unmatched junction bases: 11. The CDR3 contains 14 residues. Written as DNA, the CDR3 is TGTGCCCGACAGTCGGGGAGGGCAAAAAACATTCAGTACTTC. Protein sequence: CARQSGRAKNIQYF.

V usage is TRBV6-5 and J usage is TRBJ1-5; D not resolved. This CDR3 is 13 amino acids long. The germline gives CDR1 MNHEY, CDR2 SVGAGI. Trimming cost V 0 bases and J 9 bases, with 9 bases left between them. The CDR3 is CASSYSNGLPQHF. The CDR3 bases are TGTGCCAGCAGTTACTCGAACGGTCTGCCCCAGCATTTT.

This clone was detected only a few times. This chain uses TRBV5-1 with TRBJ2-5, with 10 nucleotides matching TRBD1. Germline assignment: CDR1 SGHRS and CDR2 YFSETQ. This CDR3 is 16 amino acids long. The V gene end was trimmed by 2 bases and the J gene end by 4 bases; junction bases not matched to a gene: 8. The CDR3 loop reads CASSFLGDRGGETQYF. CDR3 DNA sequence: TGCGCCAGCAGCTTTCTCGGGGACAGGGGCGGAGAGACCCAGTACTTC.

The V and J genes are TRBV5-1 and TRBJ2-2; possible D gene TRBD1, 6 bases. Trimming left V 4 bases short and J 2 bases short, with 15 bases between. Germline CDR1 is SGHRS and CDR2 is YFSETQ. The CDR3 extends over 16 amino acids. The CDR3 loop is CASSLGGYSNTGELFF. As DNA, the CDR3 is TGCGCCAGCAGCCTAGGGGGTTATTCTAACACCGGGGAGCTGTTTTTT.

The rearrangement uses TRBV7-8 and TRBJ2-7; no clear D gene. Per the germline V gene, CDR1 is SGHVS and CDR2 is FQNEAQ. CDR3 length: 13 amino acids. The V end lost 1 base, the J end lost 7 bases, and 11 bases lay between the germline ends. The CDR3, as DNA: TGTGCCAGCAGCTTAGGGCGGTCCTCGGAGCAGTACTTC. Amino acid sequence: CASSLGRSSEQYF.

V and J are TRBV7-6 and TRBJ1-1, with 10 bases fitting TRBD1. With 5 bases clipped from V and 7 bases from J, the junction kept 10 bases outside the gene matches. CDR3 length: 15 amino acids. The germline CDR1 and CDR2 sequences are SGHVS and FNYEAQ. The CDR3 reads CASSPRDRGKGEAFF. The CDR3 DNA is TGTGCCAGCAGCCCGCGGGACAGGGGTAAGGGTGAAGCTTTCTTT.

A few counts support this clone. The rearrangement links TRBV6-1 to TRBJ1-4; perhaps TRBD1 as D (5 bases). This CDR3 is 15 amino acids long. Germline V gene sequence: CDR1 MNHNS, CDR2 SASEGT. The V end was cut by 8 bases, the J end by 4 bases, with 17 bases between. Written as DNA, the CDR3 is TGTGCCAGCGTCCGGTCAGGGTTCAATAATGAAAAACTGTTTTTT. It translates to CASVRSGFNNEKLFF.

The V and J genes are TRBV13 and TRBJ2-3; D may be TRBD1 (5 bases). Per the germline V gene, CDR1 is PRHDT and CDR2 is FYEKMQ (reference sequence). Trimming stripped 5 bases from V and 3 bases from J, with 15 bases between. The CDR3 consists of 15 residues. The CDR3 sequence is CASSPGQHGTDTQYF. The CDR3 nucleotides read TGTGCCAGCAGCCCTGGACAACACGGGACAGATACGCAGTATTTT.

This clone was counted a single time. The rearrangement links TRBV30 to TRBJ1-5, with 12 bases identical to TRBD1. Germline loops: CDR1 GTSNPN, CDR2 SVGIG (reference sequence). The junction had 8 bases not matched to a gene; V was cut back by 2 bases and J by 6 bases. CDR3 length equals 16 residues. CDR3 sequence (DNA): TGTGCCTGGAGTCTAAAGGGACAGGGGGCAGGTCAGCCCCAGCATTTT. It is translated as CAWSLKGQGAGQPQHF. The variable domain in full, completed from reference TRBV30 and TRBJ1-5, reads SQTIHQWPATLVQPVGSPLSLECTVEGTSNPNLYWYRQAAGRGLQLLFYSVGIGQISSEVPQNLSASRPQDRQFILSSKKLLLSDSGFYLCAWSLKGQGAGQPQHFGDGTRLSIL.

The chain couples TRBV6-1 to TRBJ2-7, with a weak D call TRBD1 (5 bases). Trimming left V 1 base short and J 4 bases short, with 20 bases between. The germline V gene encodes CDR1 MNHNS and CDR2 SASEGT. The CDR3 is 17 residues long. The CDR3 is CASSEGGARSAWYEQYF. In nucleotides, the CDR3 is TGTGCCAGCAGTGAAGGGGGCGCGCGATCGGCATGGTACGAGCAGTACTTC.

This chain uses TRBV25-1 with TRBJ2-3; 8 nucleotides agree with TRBD2. This CDR3 has 16 amino acids. Germline trimming cut 8 bases from V and 0 bases from J; bases unmatched to any gene: 10. CDR1 is MGHDK and CDR2 is SYGVNS in the germline V gene. CDR3 in amino acids: CASAPRASGSTDTQYF. CDR3 coding DNA: TGTGCCAGCGCCCCGCGCGCTAGCGGGAGCACAGATACGCAGTATTTT.

The chain links TRBV6-1 to TRBJ2-2, with D perhaps matching TRBD2 (5 bases). The germline V and J ends were trimmed by 3 bases and 8 bases, with 31 bases remaining between them. Germline V gene data show CDR1 as MNHNS and CDR2 as SASEGT. The CDR3 covers 20 residues. The CDR3 nucleotides are TGTGCCAGCAGTGATACACCAACTAGTAAGATGGTCGTCTTGGTGGGGGAGCTGTTTTTT. Amino acids: CASSDTPTSKMVVLVGELFF.

This clone showed up just a few times. This chain connects TRBV6-1 to TRBJ1-5; tentative D call: TRBD1 (6 bases). Trimming removed 2 bases at V and 4 bases at J, with 9 bases between. Germline CDR1 and CDR2: MNHNS and SASEGT. CDR3 length equals 14 residues. The CDR3: CASSEHGQNQPQHF. DNA for the CDR3: TGTGCCAGCAGTGAACATGGACAGAATCAGCCCCAGCATTTT.

This clone appeared a few times. The chain has TRBV18 and TRBJ1-5, with 10 bases identical to TRBD1. The CDR3 runs to 15 residues. The ends lost 3 bases at V and 7 bases at J; junction bases unmatched: 6. The V gene's germline CDR1 is KGHSH and CDR2 LQKENI. CDR3 DNA: TGTGCCAGCTCACCTAACCGGGACAGGGGACAGCCCCAGCATTTT. It encodes CASSPNRDRGQPQHF.

This clone was seen a handful of times. The rearrangement joins TRBV19 to TRBJ2-7, with 11 bases lining up with TRBD2. The V gene end was trimmed by 6 bases and the J gene end by 2 bases; junction bases not matched to a gene: 6. The length of the CDR3 is 15 residues. Germline-derived CDR1 and CDR2 are LNHDA and SQIVND (reference sequence). The CDR3 sequence is CASSTSGGSTYEQYF. The CDR3 DNA reads TGTGCCAGTAGCACTAGCGGGGGATCGACCTACGAGCAGTACTTC.

The gene calls are TRBV27 and TRBJ2-5, with 8 bases aligning to TRBD1. The CDR3 has 15 residues. Per the germline V gene, CDR1 is MNHEY and CDR2 is SMNVEV (reference sequence). V lost 6 bases and J lost 2; bases outside the gene matches: 8. The chain's CDR3 is CASRNRDRSQETQYF. CDR3 coding DNA: TGTGCCAGCAGAAACCGGGACAGGAGTCAAGAGACCCAGTACTTC.

V and J are TRBV10-2 and TRBJ2-1, with D possibly TRBD2 on 5 matching bases. The CDR3 consists of 16 residues. V lost 6 bases, J lost 0 bases, and 15 bases lay in between. Germline V gene data show CDR1 as WSHSY and CDR2 as SAAADI. CDR3 DNA: TGCGCCAGCAGCCCCCAGCGGCTGAGCTCCTACAATGAGCAGTTCTTC. This sequence encodes CASSPQRLSSYNEQFF.

The gene calls are TRBV5-1 and TRBJ1-2; 8 nucleotides line up with TRBD1. The CDR3 runs 15 residues. Germline-derived CDR1 and CDR2 are SGHRS and YFSETQ. V trimming: 4 bases; J trimming: 1 base; junction bases outside the gene matches: 6. CDR3 in DNA: TGCGCCAGCAGCCGGATGACAGGGGATAACTATGGCTACACCTTC. It translates to CASSRMTGDNYGYTF.

The chain carries TRBV5-1 and TRBJ1-1; D remains unclear. Germline lookup yields CDR1 SGHRS and CDR2 YFSETQ. This CDR3 has 14 amino acids. V gave up 0 bases and J gave up 6 bases, with 12 bases separating them. CDR3: CASSLEGQASEAFF. The CDR3 DNA is TGCGCCAGCAGCTTGGAAGGCCAGGCATCTGAAGCTTTCTTT.

The chain has TRBV10-2 and TRBJ2-1; TRBD2 might be the D (6 bases). Trimming stripped 2 bases from V and 6 bases from J, with 14 bases between. Germline assignment: CDR1 WSHSY and CDR2 SAAADI. The CDR3 totals 15 residues. CDR3 coding DNA: TGCGCCAGCAGTGAGGCTAGCGACAAACTCAATGAGCAGTTCTTC. Protein sequence: CASSEASDKLNEQFF.

The chain is built from TRBV2 and TRBJ1-1, with 8 bases lining up with TRBD1. The CDR3 contains 14 residues. With V trimmed by 5 bases and J by 0 bases, 2 bases remained unmatched. CDR1 and CDR2 from the germline V gene are SNHLY and FYNNEI. The CDR3, as DNA: TGTGCCAGCAGTCGGACAGGGATGAACACTGAAGCTTTCTTT. This translates into CASSRTGMNTEAFF.